These T cell receptor beta chains were read from a single sample in a study of technical replicates of blood from a handful of donors. The assay was immunoSEQ multiplex PCR, and TCRdb's table has in-frame clones only and misses some. The table lists about 68,000 clones, 95% to 97% of them singletons. The sequenced sample was T cells isolated from PBMCs. The receptors were sampled from a human donor in good health. The CDR3 runs from the conserved cysteine through the conserved F or W. Fields, in order: D gene, V gene, clone size, J gene, CDR3 DNA, CDR3 protein. D genes are given only for firm matches. Some rows mark clone size as missing; the rest say once, few, many or name a class of expanded clone.

TRBD1,TRBV27,.,TRBJ1-1,TGTGCCAGCAGTTCTCGACAGGGGAGGTTTAACACTGAAGCTTTCTTT,CASSSRQGRFNTEAFF
.,TRBV19,.,TRBJ1-3,TGTGCCAGTCCGGAGAGCTCTGGAAACACCATATATTTT,CASPESSGNTIYF
.,TRBV7-2,.,TRBJ2-7,TGTGCCAGCAGCTTACACTACGAGCAGTACTTC,CASSLHYEQYF
.,TRBV20-1,.,TRBJ2-1,TGCAGTGCTCCCGGGGGGCAGTTCTTC,CSAPGGQFF
TRBD2,TRBV5-4,.,TRBJ2-1,TGTGCCAGCAGCGCACGCGTGGGAGGGCCAGGTGAGCAGTTCTTC,CASSARVGGPGEQFF
TRBD2,TRBV30,.,TRBJ2-1,TGTGCCTGGGAGCGGGAGGACTACAATGAGCAGTTCTTC,CAWEREDYNEQFF
TRBD1,TRBV4-1,few,TRBJ1-1,TGCGCCAGCAGCCAGTTACAGGGGGACACTGAAGCTTTCTTT,CASSQLQGDTEAFF
.,TRBV6-1,.,TRBJ1-2,TGTGCCAGCAGTGAAAGGGAGATCTATGGCTACACCTTC,CASSEREIYGYTF
TRBD1,TRBV19,.,TRBJ1-4,TGTGCCAGTAGAGGACAGGATAATGAAAAACTGTTTTTT,CASRGQDNEKLFF
.,TRBV7-6,.,TRBJ1-2,TGTGCCAGCAGCCCGTCCCCAGGGTCAGGGTCTCAAGGCTACACCTTC,CASSPSPGSGSQGYTF
TRBD1,TRBV2,.,TRBJ2-2,TGTGCCAGCAGGGGGACAGCGAACACCGGGGAGCTGTTTTTT,CASRGTANTGELFF
.,TRBV30,.,TRBJ1-5,TGTGCCTGGAGTCGTTATAGCAATCAGCCCCAGCATTTT,CAWSRYSNQPQHF
.,TRBV18,once,TRBJ1-5,TGTGCCAGCTCACCACCCCCGGGGGGGCTTCAGCCCCAGCATTTT,CASSPPPGGLQPQHF
.,TRBV30,.,TRBJ1-3,TGTGCCTGGAGTAGGGATGGTCAGGGCTTTGGAAACACCATATATTTT,CAWSRDGQGFGNTIYF
.,TRBV19,.,TRBJ1-3,TGTGCCAGTACCCGGGAAGGGAATTCGGCGGGAAACACCATATATTTT,CASTREGNSAGNTIYF
.,TRBV6-5,.,TRBJ1-1,TGTGCCAGCAGTAAAGGGGAAACTGAAGCTTTCTTT,CASSKGETEAFF
TRBD2,TRBV19,few,TRBJ2-7,TGTGCCAGTAGTATTGGCGGGAGGTACAGCTACGAGCAGTACTTC,CASSIGGRYSYEQYF
TRBD2,TRBV30,.,TRBJ2-1,TGTGCCTGGAGTGGAGGCGGGAGTCTACTCTTC,CAWSGGGSLLF
.,TRBV19,.,TRBJ1-5,TGTGCCAGTACCGAGAGACAAGTCCGATCTAATCAGCCCCAGCATTTT,CASTERQVRSNQPQHF
.,TRBV6-1,.,TRBJ2-2,TGTGCCAGCAGTGCCCTAGCCCTACGAGGAGGCGGGGAGCTGTTTTTT,CASSALALRGGGELFF
TRBD2,TRBV6-5,.,TRBJ2-7,TGTGCCAGCAGTTTAACCGTAGCGGGAGGGTCCTACGAGCAGTACTTC,CASSLTVAGGSYEQYF
TRBD1,TRBV7-8,.,TRBJ2-7,TGTGCCAGCAGCTTAGCGGCGACAGGGGTCTACGAGCAGTACTTC,CASSLAATGVYEQYF
.,TRBV10-3,once,TRBJ1-5,TGTGCCATCAGTGAGTCGCACCGGGGGTCACCCAATCAGCCCCAGCATTTT,CAISESHRGSPNQPQHF
.,TRBV6-5,.,TRBJ1-2,TGTGCCAGCAACCGGGGAACTAACTATGGCTACACCTTC,CASNRGTNYGYTF
TRBD1,TRBV27,.,TRBJ2-7,TGTGCCAGCAGTAGAGGGACAGGACCAGACTACGAGCAGTACTTC,CASSRGTGPDYEQYF
.,TRBV2,once,TRBJ2-1,TGTGCCAGCAGTGAGATAGGTGGACACAACTCCTACAATGAGCAGTTCTTC,CASSEIGGHNSYNEQFF
.,TRBV30,.,TRBJ1-4,TGTGCCTGGAGCGCTGACAGCACTGCAACTAATGAAAAACTGTTTTTT,CAWSADSTATNEKLFF
.,TRBV30,.,TRBJ1-5,TGTGCCTGGAGTAATAGCAGGGAGGTCAATCAGCCCCAGCATTTT,CAWSNSREVNQPQHF
.,TRBV6-1,.,TRBJ1-2,TGTGCCACCTTCGTCCCCCGCTATGGCTACACCTTC,CATFVPRYGYTF
TRBD2,TRBV14,.,TRBJ2-7,TGTGCCAGCAGCCCCGATAGCGGGAGACGCAACGAGCAGTACTTC,CASSPDSGRRNEQYF
.,TRBV4-1,.,TRBJ2-1,TGCGCCACCCAGGACAGCTTCAATGAGCAGTTCTTC,CATQDSFNEQFF
.,TRBV6-5,.,TRBJ1-1,TGTGCCAGCAGTTCCCCCGGGGGGAGAACTGAAGCTTTCTTT,CASSSPGGRTEAFF
.,TRBV7-3,.,TRBJ2-7,TGTGCCAGCAGCTTAGGAGGGATCCCCTACGAGCAGTACTTC,CASSLGGIPYEQYF
.,TRBV19,.,TRBJ1-5,TGTGCCAGTAGTATAGTCGGAACAGGGAATAAGCCCCAGCATTTT,CASSIVGTGNKPQHF
TRBD2,TRBV6-6,once,TRBJ2-3,TGTGCCAGCAGGACTAGCGGGAGCGATACGCAGTATTTT,CASRTSGSDTQYF
.,TRBV6-5,.,TRBJ1-1,TGTGCCAGCAGTTACTCTTTCAGTATGAACACTGAAGCTTTCTTT,CASSYSFSMNTEAFF
TRBD2,TRBV29-1,.,TRBJ2-1,TGCAGCGCGGGACTAGCGGGAGGTGCATACGATGAGCAGTTCTTC,CSAGLAGGAYDEQFF